One sample yielded the 18 T cell receptor beta chains listed below, sequenced in a study of OX40 agonist ivuxolimab in advanced cancers. The library relied on the immunoSEQ multiplex PCR assay. As stored in TCRdb, this immuneACCESS dataset retains in-frame rearrangements with V and J assigned. A fraction of the clones does not appear; measured against another copy, unresolved V genes explain less than half of the discrepancy, and the remainder lacks a known reason. This sample gives some 66,000 clones in total; 88% of them show up just once. The top ten hold about 0.6% of the sample. This specimen consisted of CD4+ or CD8+ T cells sorted from blood, obtained in a trial of the OX40 agonist ivuxolimab. The receptors here all came from an adult with an advanced solid tumor such as melanoma, head and neck, liver or kidney cancer.

The chain combines TRBV9 with TRBJ2-6; maybe TRBD2 (7 bases). CDR1 and CDR2 from the germline V gene are SGDLS and YYNGEE. V was pared by 3 bases and J by 4 bases, with 17 bases between. This CDR3 is built from 17 residues. The CDR3: CASSAPRRGPGANVLTF. The CDR3 DNA reads TGTGCCAGCAGCGCCCCCCGGCGGGGGCCGGGGGCCAACGTCCTGACTTTC.

This chain uses TRBV5-1 with TRBJ2-1; possible D gene TRBD2, 5 bases. Trimming shortened V by 2 bases and J by 0 bases, and 12 bases separated the two germline ends. The CDR3 sequence is 16 residues long. In germline, CDR1 is SGHRS, CDR2 YFSETQ. CDR3 nucleotide sequence: TGCGCCAGCAGCTTTTTATGGGAGTCCTCCTACAATGAGCAGTTCTTC. Translating gives CASSFLWESSYNEQFF.

The J gene is TRBJ1-1, the V gene TRBV19; a possible D gene is TRBD1 (5 bases). Germline V gene data show CDR1 as LNHDA and CDR2 as SQIVND (reference sequence). CDR3 size: 11 residues. Trimming stripped 10 bases from V and 1 base from J, with 7 bases between. CDR3 coding DNA: TGTGCCACCGACAGGAACACTGAAGCTTTCTTT. Amino acids: CATDRNTEAFF. The variable domain in full, with the rest retrieved from reference TRBV19 and TRBJ1-1, is DGGITQSPKYLFRKEGQNVTLSCEQNLNHDAMYWYRQDPGQGLRLIYYSQIVNDFQKGDIAEGYSVSREKKESFPLTVTSAQKNPTAFYLCATDRNTEAFFGQGTRLTVV.

The rearrangement joins TRBV6-5 to TRBJ1-1; possibly TRBD1 for D (6 bases). This CDR3 comprises 16 residues. Trimming took 0 bases from V and 4 from J, leaving 15 bases between them. Germline-derived CDR1 and CDR2 are MNHEY and SVGAGI. This CDR3 is CASSYSSPQGTTEAFF. The CDR3 DNA sequence: TGTGCCAGCAGTTACTCCTCCCCCCAGGGGACCACTGAAGCTTTCTTT.

The chain combines TRBV7-9 with TRBJ1-1, with D tentatively TRBD1 (6 bases). Germline V CDR1 and CDR2: SEHNR, FQNEAQ (reference sequence). This CDR3 contains 15 residues. V was clipped by 2 bases and J by 4 bases, with 14 bases between them. Here the CDR3 reads CASSLLSQGSTEAFF. CDR3 DNA sequence: TGTGCCAGCAGCTTATTGTCACAGGGAAGCACTGAAGCTTTCTTT.

The V gene is TRBV19, the J gene TRBJ1-1, with D perhaps TRBD1 (6 bases). This CDR3 contains 13 residues. CDR1 is LNHDA and CDR2 is SQIVND in the germline V gene (reference sequence). Trimming pared 7 bases from V and 4 bases from J, leaving 13 bases between. The CDR3 sequence is CASIPDSLTEAFF. CDR3 bases: TGTGCCAGTATCCCGGACAGCCTCACTGAAGCTTTCTTT.

V is TRBV28 and J is TRBJ1-5, with 9 nucleotides matching TRBD1. The CDR3 consists of 15 residues. The ends lost 6 bases at V and 5 bases at J; junction bases unmatched: 8. Germline CDR1 reads MDHEN; CDR2 reads SYDVKM. DNA for the CDR3: TGTGCCAGCAGCAAGACAGGGGGTGGTTATCAGCCCCAGCATTTT. Translation: CASSKTGGGYQPQHF.

The chain uses TRBV5-8 and TRBJ1-3; TRBD1 matches 9 bases. Looked up from germline, CDR1 is SGHTS and CDR2 is YDEGEE. The CDR3 is 14 amino acids. Trimming removed 4 bases from V and 4 bases from J; junction bases left unmatched: 3. The CDR3 protein is CASSTGGEGNTIYF. The CDR3 DNA reads as TGTGCCAGCAGCACAGGGGGCGAAGGAAACACCATATATTTT.

The chain uses TRBV27 and TRBJ1-1; the match to TRBD1 covers 10 bases. Germline V gene sequence: CDR1 MNHEY, CDR2 SMNVEV (reference sequence). The CDR3 consists of 14 residues. J was trimmed by 10 bases and V by 2 bases; bases with no gene match: 7. This CDR3 reads CASSLAGTGERAFF. CDR3 DNA sequence: TGTGCCAGCAGTTTAGCGGGGACAGGGGAGCGAGCTTTCTTT.

The V gene is TRBV29-1, the J gene TRBJ1-2; a weak D match, TRBD1 (5 bases). The CDR3 sequence is 11 residues long. The V gene's germline CDR1 is SQVTM and CDR2 ANQGSEA. The CDR3 sequence is CRAGDDYGYTF. CDR3 DNA: TGCAGGGCTGGGGACGACTATGGCTACACCTTC.

The chain uses TRBV2 and TRBJ2-5; TRBD2 might be the D (5 bases). The germline CDR1 and CDR2 sequences are SNHLY and FYNNEI. CDR3 length: 12 amino acids. Trimming shortened V by 6 bases and J by 5 bases, and 10 bases separated the two germline ends. The CDR3 reads CASSLAKETQYF. CDR3 DNA: TGTGCCAGCAGCTTAGCGAAGGAGACCCAGTACTTC.

V usage is TRBV12-2 and J usage is TRBJ1-1; TRBD1 was called by the table and not checked on the DNA. TRBV12-2 is a pseudogene. The CDR3 totals 18 residues. The CDR3 DNA reads as TGTGCAAGTCGTTCCACCAGACAGTCATCCACAATGAACACTGAAGCTTTCTTT. The encoded protein is CASRSTRQSSTMNTEAFF.

This sequence joins TRBV5-6 and TRBJ2-2; 9 nucleotides match TRBD1. This CDR3 region has 16 residues. From germline, CDR1 is SGHDT and CDR2 YYEEEE. V lost 5 bases to trimming and J lost 2 bases; unmatched junction nucleotides: 7. The CDR3 coding sequence is TGTGCCAGCAGTTATAGGACAGGGGCTAACACCGGGGAGCTGTTTTTT. Amino acids: CASSYRTGANTGELFF.

The chain carries TRBV5-1 and TRBJ2-1; 7 bases agree with TRBD2. The CDR3 length is 15 residues. The J segment lost 5 bases and the V segment lost 3 bases, leaving 8 bases of the junction unmatched. Germline-derived CDR1 and CDR2 are SGHRS and YFSETQ. The CDR3 here is CASSSYGTTNNEQFF. In nucleotides, the CDR3 is TGCGCCAGCAGCTCTTACGGGACTACAAACAATGAGCAGTTCTTC.

The chain employs TRBV5-6 and TRBJ2-2, with a weak D call TRBD1 (6 bases). The CDR3 has 15 residues. CDR1 and CDR2 from the germline V gene are SGHDT and YYEEEE. Trimming cost V 0 bases and J 3 bases, with 9 bases left between them. DNA of the CDR3: TGTGCCAGCAGCTTGGACCAGGGGTACACCGGGGAGCTGTTTTTT. Protein: CASSLDQGYTGELFF. The complete variable domain, with remaining parts taken from reference TRBV5-6 and TRBJ2-2, reads DAGVTQSPTHLIKTRGQQVTLRCSPKSGHDTVSWYQQALGQGPQFIFQYYEEEERQRGNFPDRFSGHQFPNYSSELNVNALLLGDSALYLCASSLDQGYTGELFFGEGSRLTVL.

The V call is TRBV29-1, the J call TRBJ2-5; tentative D call: TRBD1 (6 bases). Per the germline V gene, CDR1 is SQVTM and CDR2 is ANQGSEA. The CDR3 spans 14 residues. The CDR3 coding sequence is TGCAGTGCTTTCCGGGACATTCGGCAAGAGACCCAGTACTTC. Its translation is CSAFRDIRQETQYF.

This CDR3 reads CASSLKGGYEQYF. CDR3 in DNA: TGTGCCAGTAGTCTGAAGGGAGGATACGAGCAGTACTTC. J is TRBJ2-7 and V is TRBV19; possibly TRBD2 for D (6 bases). Trimming cost V 5 bases and J 4 bases, with 12 bases left between them. Germline CDR1 reads LNHDA; CDR2 reads SQIVND (reference sequence). This CDR3 has 13 residues.

The chain couples TRBV5-4 to TRBJ1-4; 7 bases are shared with TRBD1. The trim removed 1 base at V and 5 bases at J, leaving 8 bases unmatched. CDR1 and CDR2 (germline): SGHNT, YYREEE (reference sequence). CDR3 length: 16 amino acids. CDR3 protein: CASSLTGAEGNEKLFF. The CDR3, as DNA: TGTGCCAGCAGCTTGACAGGGGCCGAGGGGAATGAAAAACTGTTTTTT.